The 14 T cell receptor beta chains reported below all come from one sample, sequenced in a study of Ad26.COV2.S vaccination and SARS-CoV-2 variants (dated by TCRdb to about 2021). Receptor libraries were prepared by the immunoSEQ multiplex PCR assay. Here the immuneACCESS table is served through TCRdb, limited to in-frame sequences with V and J called. Missing clones are a known gap in these copies; in checked studies unresolved V genes cover under half, and the rest lacks a known reason. This sample holds a few hundred thousand clones; around 90% were observed only once. Jointly, the top ten make up nearly 3% of the sample. In the paper's terms, the treatment or condition label means: 15 to 20 received Ad26.COV2.S at low or high dose, single or two shots; about 5 received placebo; per-sample allocation not given. For vaccine and placebo recipients, the sequenced repertoires came from samples collected on day 63 after the first injection.

Here the sequenced sample was peripheral blood, taken in a trial of Ad26.COV2.S vaccine versus placebo. These receptor sequences come from a person between 18 and 65 years old who received the Ad26.COV2.S COVID-19 vaccine or a placebo.

This chain connects TRBV2 to TRBJ2-7; the D is unclear. The V end was cut by 3 bases, the J end by 13 bases, with 10 bases between. Germline V gene data show CDR1 as SNHLY and CDR2 as FYNNEI. CDR3 length equals 10 residues. CDR3 sequence: CASSDGRPYV. As DNA, the CDR3 is TGTGCCAGCAGTGACGGCAGGCCTTACGTC.

The chain couples TRBV3-1 (or the pseudogene TRBV3-2) to TRBJ2-7; 8 positions agree with TRBD1. This CDR3 is 15 amino acids long. J was trimmed by 3 bases and V by 6 bases; bases with no gene match: 10. CDR1 is LGHDT and CDR2 is YNNKEL in the germline V gene (reference sequence). CDR3 region: CASRYFTGGDYEQYV. CDR3 DNA: TGTGCCAGCAGGTATTTTACAGGGGGTGACTACGAGCAGTACGTC.

This clone was observed a handful of times. CDR3 bases: TGTGCCAGCAGTCCATCCCCGGCTTGGTTTTTTCGTCTCGGCCCCACCTTTGATACCGAGCAGTACGTC. As protein: CASSPSPAWFFRLGPTFDTEQYV. The V gene is TRBV27, the J gene TRBJ2-7; D unresolved. Germline lookup yields CDR1 MNHEY and CDR2 SMNVEV (reference sequence). The germline V and J ends were trimmed by 5 bases and 6 bases, with 44 bases remaining between them. This CDR3 spans 23 amino acids.

This clone was counted a single time. The chain employs TRBV2 and TRBJ2-2, with D perhaps matching TRBD2 (5 bases). The CDR3 contains 14 residues. Trimming removed 6 bases from V and 6 bases from J, with 14 bases in between. Germline CDR1 SNHLY, CDR2 FYNNEI. The CDR3 DNA follows: TGTGCCAGCAGCCTCCGGCTAGCCCCCGGGGAGCTGTTTTTT. Its protein is CASSLRLAPGELFF. The whole variable domain, remainder taken from reference TRBV2 and TRBJ2-2, is EPEVTQTPSHQVTQMGQEVILRCVPISNHLYFYWYRQILGQKVEFLVSFYNNEISEKSEIFDDQFSVERPDGSNFTLKIRSTKLEDSAMYFCASSLRLAPGELFFGEGSRLTVL.

The rearrangement links TRBV7-9 to TRBJ2-7, with D maybe TRBD1 (6 bases). Per the germline V gene, CDR1 is SEHNR and CDR2 is FQNEAQ (reference sequence). V lost 4 bases, J lost 5 bases, and 12 bases lay in between. This CDR3 is 13 amino acids long. CDR3 amino acids: CASSYRRQDEQYF. The DNA of the CDR3 is TGTGCCAGCAGCTACCGGCGACAGGACGAGCAGTACTTC.

This clone was found many times. The chain has TRBV6-5 and TRBJ2-7; D remains unclear. Trimming pared 7 bases from V and 6 bases from J, leaving 10 bases between. CDR1 and CDR2 (germline): MNHEY, SVGAGI. The CDR3 totals 11 residues. CDR3 nucleotide sequence: TGTGCCAGCACCGCGGCTTCCGAGCAGTACTTC. Residues: CASTAASEQYF.

This rearrangement joins TRBV9 to TRBJ1-2; TRBD1 agrees at 9 bases. The CDR3 extends over 13 amino acids. Germline V gene data show CDR1 as SGDLS and CDR2 as YYNGEE. V lost 5 bases and J lost 8; bases outside the gene matches: 7. In nucleotides, the CDR3 is TGTGCCAGCAGTAATGACAGGGGGAGCGGCTACACCTTC. This encodes CASSNDRGSGYTF.

The chain employs TRBV11-2 and TRBJ2-1; no clear D. Germline CDR1 reads SGHAT; CDR2 reads FQNNGV. V was cut by 1 base and J by 6 bases, with 16 bases left in between. CDR3 length: 16 amino acids. The CDR3 is CASSLVGRGRANEQFF. The CDR3 bases are TGTGCCAGCAGCTTAGTTGGTCGTGGGCGCGCCAATGAGCAGTTCTTC.

The J gene is TRBJ2-3, the V gene TRBV5-1; TRBD2 might be the D (5 bases). Germline lookup yields CDR1 SGHRS and CDR2 YFSETQ. The length of the CDR3 is 14 residues. V dropped 2 bases and J dropped 5 bases, with 12 bases sitting between them. The CDR3: CASSLGLAQDTQYF. The CDR3 bases are TGCGCCAGCAGCTTAGGACTCGCGCAAGATACGCAGTATTTT.

The V gene is TRBV6-5, the J gene TRBJ2-5; D not certain. The ends were cut back, 3 bases at V and 5 bases at J, with 13 bases in the middle. From germline, CDR1 is MNHEY and CDR2 SVGAGI. The CDR3 runs 14 residues. Written as DNA, the CDR3 is TGTGCCAGCAGTTATGGTTCCTCTGTTGAGACCCAGTACTTC. This encodes CASSYGSSVETQYF.

The gene calls are TRBV3-1 (or the pseudogene TRBV3-2) and TRBJ2-1; D is uncertain. V was pared by 0 bases and J by 10 bases, with 10 bases between. The CDR3 totals 13 residues. Germline assignment: CDR1 LGHDT and CDR2 YNNKEL (reference sequence). The DNA of the CDR3 is TGTGCCAGCAGCCAAGATATGACGCAGGAGCAGTTCTTC. Its protein is CASSQDMTQEQFF.

The chain uses TRBV7-3 and TRBJ2-5; D is ambiguous. The V end lost 1 base, the J end lost 2 bases, and 8 bases lay between the germline ends. The germline gives CDR1 SGHTA, CDR2 FQGTGA. The CDR3 is made up of 14 amino acids. CDR3 sequence (DNA): TGTGCCAGCAGCTTAATTGGCGGACAAGAGACCCAGTACTTC. Residues: CASSLIGGQETQYF.

This sequence joins TRBV5-6 and TRBJ1-2, with a weak D call TRBD1 (5 bases). The V gene's germline CDR1 is SGHDT and CDR2 YYEEEE. Trimming stripped 0 bases from V and 1 base from J, with 13 bases between. CDR3 size: 16 residues. The CDR3 loop is CASSLGSGTVNYGYTF. The CDR3 nucleotides are TGTGCCAGCAGCTTGGGGTCCGGGACGGTTAACTATGGCTACACCTTC.

The V call is TRBV12-5, the J call TRBJ1-2, with D hard to call. Germline CDR1 is LGHNT and CDR2 is FRNRAP. The length of the CDR3 is 13 residues. The germline V and J ends were trimmed by 1 base and 1 base, with 4 bases remaining between them. CDR3 loop: CASGLELNYGYTF. CDR3 bases: TGTGCTAGTGGTTTGGAGCTTAACTATGGCTACACCTTC.